The rows below give T cell receptor beta chains drawn from one sample of a study of T cells in Graves' hyperthyroidism and ophthalmopathy. TCRdb analysed the multiplex PCR reads with MiXCR anew, one entry per CDR3 protein. The top ten hold about 25% of the sample, which has about 270,000 distinct CDR3 sequences, about 25% seen once. Sequencing used blood. The receptors derive from a man between 40 and 49 years old with Graves' hyperthyroidism that later progressed to Graves' ophthalmopathy. The CDR3 runs from the conserved cysteine through the conserved F or W. The D gene is left open where the match is weak. Clone size is stated in some rows and not others, as once, few, many or a class when expanded.

D gene: .
J gene: TRBJ2-3
V gene: TRBV29-1
clone size: many
CDR3 protein: CSVDGETSGETQYF
CDR3 DNA: TGCAGCGTTGACGGAGAAACCTCTGGGGAAACGCAGTATTTT

D gene: .
J gene: TRBJ1-1
V gene: TRBV12-3/TRBV12-4
clone size: many
CDR3 protein: CASRRALTNTEAFF
CDR3 DNA: TGTGCCAGCAGACGGGCCTTAACCAACACTGAAGCTTTCTTT

D gene: .
J gene: TRBJ1-1
V gene: TRBV30
clone size: many
CDR3 protein: CAWSSPGGTEAFF
CDR3 DNA: TGTGCCTGGAGTTCCCCGGGGGGAACTGAAGCTTTCTTT

D gene: .
J gene: TRBJ1-3
V gene: TRBV6-1
clone size: few
CDR3 protein: CASSDGRFGNTIYF
CDR3 DNA: TGTGCCAGCAGTGATGGGCGATTTGGAAACACCATATATTTT

D gene: TRBD2
J gene: TRBJ2-1
V gene: TRBV6-2/TRBV6-3
clone size: many
CDR3 protein: CASIFSGSHNEQFF
CDR3 DNA: TGTGCCAGCATCTTCAGCGGGAGTCATAATGAGCAGTTCTTC

D gene: TRBD2
J gene: TRBJ2-2
V gene: TRBV19
clone size: many
CDR3 protein: CASKASGNTGELFF
CDR3 DNA: TGTGCCAGTAAAGCTAGCGGGAACACCGGGGAGCTGTTTTTT

D gene: .
J gene: TRBJ2-5
V gene: TRBV9
clone size: many
CDR3 protein: CASSVDVRVGQETQYF
CDR3 DNA: TGTGCCAGCAGCGTAGACGTCAGAGTGGGGCAAGAGACCCAGTACTTC

D gene: TRBD2
J gene: TRBJ2-5
V gene: TRBV5-1
clone size: .
CDR3 protein: CASSLSGMEETQYF
CDR3 DNA: TGCGCCAGCAGCCTGAGCGGGATGGAGGAGACCCAGTACTTC

D gene: .
J gene: TRBJ2-7
V gene: TRBV20-1
clone size: many
CDR3 protein: CSAHLHEQYF
CDR3 DNA: TGCAGTGCCCACCTTCACGAGCAGTACTTC

D gene: .
J gene: TRBJ2-7
V gene: TRBV7-8
clone size: many
CDR3 protein: CASSPFEDVYEQYF
CDR3 DNA: TGTGCCAGCAGCCCCTTCGAGGATGTCTACGAGCAGTACTTC

D gene: .
J gene: TRBJ1-2
V gene: TRBV2
clone size: many
CDR3 protein: CAGRGDFLAYGYTF
CDR3 DNA: TGTGCCGGAAGAGGGGACTTTTTGGCTTATGGCTACACCTTC

D gene: .
J gene: TRBJ1-1
V gene: TRBV29-1
clone size: .
CDR3 protein: CSVEGHRGTEAFF
CDR3 DNA: TGCAGCGTGGAGGGACACCGAGGTACTGAAGCTTTCTTT

D gene: .
J gene: TRBJ2-5
V gene: TRBV4-1
clone size: many
CDR3 protein: CASSRQLQETQYF
CDR3 DNA: TGCGCCAGCAGCCGACAGCTCCAAGAGACCCAGTACTTC

D gene: .
J gene: TRBJ1-2
V gene: TRBV4-1
clone size: .
CDR3 protein: CASSQTAYGYTF
CDR3 DNA: TGCGCCAGCAGCCAAACAGCATATGGCTACACCTTC

D gene: .
J gene: TRBJ2-7
V gene: TRBV9
clone size: many
CDR3 protein: CASSVGSDSYEQYF
CDR3 DNA: TGTGCCAGCAGCGTAGGCAGCGACTCCTACGAGCAGTACTTC

D gene: TRBD2
J gene: TRBJ2-7
V gene: TRBV12-3/TRBV12-4
clone size: .
CDR3 protein: CASSFKGLAGLSSYEQYF
CDR3 DNA: TGTGCCAGCAGTTTTAAAGGACTAGCGGGACTTTCTTCCTACGAGCAGTACTTC

D gene: TRBD1
J gene: TRBJ1-2
V gene: TRBV30
clone size: many
CDR3 protein: CACGQGLVGYTF
CDR3 DNA: TGTGCCTGCGGACAGGGTCTAGTTGGCTACACCTTC

D gene: TRBD2
J gene: TRBJ2-7
V gene: TRBV7-2
clone size: many
CDR3 protein: CASSSAGGRAYEQYF
CDR3 DNA: TGTGCCAGCAGTAGTGCGGGCGGGAGGGCCTACGAGCAGTACTTC

D gene: .
J gene: TRBJ2-7
V gene: TRBV15
clone size: many
CDR3 protein: CATSSHQPSQGEQYF
CDR3 DNA: TGTGCCACCAGCAGCCACCAGCCCTCCCAAGGCGAGCAGTACTTC

D gene: .
J gene: TRBJ1-1
V gene: TRBV12-3/TRBV12-4
clone size: .
CDR3 protein: CASSLNGRATEAFF
CDR3 DNA: TGTGCCAGCAGTTTAAACGGGAGGGCCACTGAAGCTTTCTTT

D gene: .
J gene: TRBJ1-1
V gene: TRBV28
clone size: .
CDR3 protein: CASSLGRLRVAFF
CDR3 DNA: TGTGCCAGCAGTTTAGGGAGGCTCAGGGTAGCTTTCTTT

D gene: .
J gene: TRBJ2-1
V gene: TRBV14
clone size: .
CDR3 protein: CASSQVGSGLSYNEQFF
CDR3 DNA: TGTGCCAGCAGCCAAGTTGGGTCCGGGCTCTCCTACAATGAGCAGTTCTTC

D gene: .
J gene: TRBJ2-7
V gene: TRBV5-1
clone size: many
CDR3 protein: CASSSAYRYEQYF
CDR3 DNA: TGCGCCAGCAGCTCGGCTTATCGCTACGAGCAGTACTTC

D gene: .
J gene: TRBJ1-3
V gene: TRBV29-1
clone size: many
CDR3 protein: CSVDVGASGNTIYF
CDR3 DNA: TGCAGCGTTGACGTGGGGGCGAGCGGAAACACCATATATTTT

D gene: .
J gene: TRBJ1-1
V gene: TRBV9
clone size: many
CDR3 protein: CASSVVGGGTEAFF
CDR3 DNA: TGTGCCAGCAGCGTAGTGGGGGGAGGAACTGAAGCTTTCTTT

D gene: TRBD1
J gene: TRBJ2-5
V gene: TRBV20-1
clone size: .
CDR3 protein: CSATATGNLETQYF
CDR3 DNA: TGCAGTGCAACGGCGACAGGGAACTTGGAGACCCAGTACTTC

D gene: .
J gene: TRBJ2-7
V gene: TRBV6-5
clone size: once
CDR3 protein: CASSYSTSRQYEQYF
CDR3 DNA: TGTGCCAGCAGTTATAGTACTAGTCGCCAGTACGAGCAGTACTTC

D gene: .
J gene: TRBJ1-1
V gene: TRBV5-1
clone size: .
CDR3 protein: CASSLTGETLFTEAFF
CDR3 DNA: TGCGCCAGCAGCTTGACCGGGGAGACACTCTTCACTGAAGCTTTCTTT

D gene: .
J gene: TRBJ2-7
V gene: TRBV4-1
clone size: many
CDR3 protein: CASSQETSASSYEQYF
CDR3 DNA: TGCGCCAGCAGCCAAGAAACAAGCGCAAGCTCCTACGAGCAGTACTTC

D gene: TRBD1
J gene: TRBJ2-4
V gene: TRBV28
clone size: .
CDR3 protein: CASIDRAHIRYF
CDR3 DNA: TGTGCCAGCATTGACAGGGCTCACATTCGGTACTTC

D gene: .
J gene: TRBJ2-5
V gene: TRBV25-1
clone size: many
CDR3 protein: CASSEHRKETQYF
CDR3 DNA: TGTGCCAGCAGTGAACACAGGAAAGAGACCCAGTACTTC

D gene: .
J gene: TRBJ1-1
V gene: TRBV6-5
clone size: .
CDR3 protein: CASSSWSFNEAFF
CDR3 DNA: TGTGCCAGCAGTTCCTGGTCGTTTAATGAAGCTTTCTTT

D gene: .
J gene: TRBJ2-7
V gene: TRBV20-1
clone size: many
CDR3 protein: CSASSGHDRFTYEQYF
CDR3 DNA: TGCAGTGCTAGCAGCGGACATGACCGATTTACCTACGAGCAGTACTTC

D gene: TRBD1
J gene: TRBJ1-1
V gene: TRBV2
clone size: .
CDR3 protein: CASSLDRAGTEAFF
CDR3 DNA: TGTGCCAGCAGTCTAGACAGGGCGGGCACTGAAGCTTTCTTT

D gene: TRBD2
J gene: TRBJ2-7
V gene: TRBV7-3
clone size: many
CDR3 protein: CASSLGTSGNYEQYF
CDR3 DNA: TGTGCCAGCAGCCTCGGGACTAGCGGGAACTACGAGCAGTACTTC

D gene: TRBD1
J gene: TRBJ2-2
V gene: TRBV24-1
clone size: many
CDR3 protein: CATSDPGQGATGELFF
CDR3 DNA: TGTGCCACCAGCGATCCGGGACAGGGGGCGACCGGGGAGCTGTTTTTT

D gene: .
J gene: TRBJ2-2
V gene: TRBV28
clone size: many
CDR3 protein: CASSLRSSGSGELFF
CDR3 DNA: TGTGCCAGCAGCTTACGATCCAGCGGATCCGGGGAGCTGTTTTTT

D gene: .
J gene: TRBJ2-7
V gene: TRBV11-2
clone size: many
CDR3 protein: CASSLYHVAYEQYF
CDR3 DNA: TGTGCCAGCAGCTTATATCACGTCGCCTACGAGCAGTACTTC

D gene: TRBD1
J gene: TRBJ1-2
V gene: TRBV28
clone size: .
CDR3 protein: CASSPPGQLGGYTF
CDR3 DNA: TGTGCCAGCAGCCCCCCGGGACAGTTGGGGGGCTACACCTTC

D gene: .
J gene: TRBJ2-4
V gene: TRBV30
clone size: many
CDR3 protein: CAWSLGDIQYF
CDR3 DNA: TGTGCCTGGAGTCTGGGAGACATTCAGTACTTC

D gene: .
J gene: TRBJ1-6
V gene: TRBV11-2
clone size: many
CDR3 protein: CASSDGLGRYNSPLHF
CDR3 DNA: TGTGCCAGCAGCGACGGTTTGGGCCGCTATAATTCACCCCTCCACTTT

D gene: TRBD1
J gene: TRBJ2-5
V gene: TRBV12-3/TRBV12-4
clone size: few
CDR3 protein: CASSFETGSETQYF
CDR3 DNA: TGTGCCAGCAGTTTTGAGACAGGGAGCGAGACCCAGTACTTC